These 32 T cell receptor beta chains were all obtained from the same sample, sequenced in a study of cytomegalovirus exposure and HLA in healthy donors (dated by TCRdb to 2017 to 2019). The library relied on the immunoSEQ multiplex PCR assay. For the multiplex PCR, a mixture combining 60 forward primers for TCR Vbeta segments and 13 reverse primers for TCR Jbeta segments was used. TCRdb re-hosts the immuneACCESS table, in-frame sequences only. Its copies lack some clones; in the studies checked, an unresolved V gene accounts for under half of them, and the cause for the rest is not known. For this sample the table gives some 120,000 clones, of which around 10% were detected only once. The top ten constitute less than 4% of the sample. Specimen: PBMCs. Source of these receptors: a man between 25 and 39 years old in good health and CMV-seronegative.

The chain combines TRBV4-1 with TRBJ2-7; 10 bases map to TRBD1. Germline V gene data show CDR1 as MGHRA and CDR2 as YSYEKL. The length of the CDR3 is 18 residues. The junction had 15 bases not matched to a gene; V was cut back by 4 bases and J by 3 bases. The CDR3 spells CASSRDKGTGVWSYEQYF. For the CDR3, the DNA is TGCGCCAGCAGCCGGGACAAGGGGACAGGGGTTTGGAGCTACGAGCAGTACTTC.

V and J are TRBV7-2 and TRBJ1-2; the match to TRBD1 covers 8 bases. J gave up 3 bases and V 4 bases, and 7 bases lay outside the gene matches. This CDR3 has 15 amino acids. CDR1 SGHTA and CDR2 FQGNSA come from the germline V gene. DNA of the CDR3: TGTGCCAGCAGCTCCCGGACAGGGCTAGACTATGGCTACACCTTC. Translation gives CASSSRTGLDYGYTF.

The rearrangement links TRBV30 to TRBJ1-1; a weak D match, TRBD1 (6 bases). The germline CDR1 and CDR2 sequences are GTSNPN and SVGIG (reference sequence). V lost 5 bases to trimming and J lost 1 base, with 8 bases between them. The CDR3 covers 12 residues. The CDR3 nucleotides read TGTGCCTGGGGACAGACGAACACTGAAGCTTTCTTT. Translation gives CAWGQTNTEAFF. The variable domain in full, with the rest retrieved from reference TRBV30 and TRBJ1-1, is SQTIHQWPATLVQPVGSPLSLECTVEGTSNPNLYWYRQAAGRGLQLLFYSVGIGQISSEVPQNLSASRPQDRQFILSSKKLLLSDSGFYLCAWGQTNTEAFFGQGTRLTVV.

The chain links TRBV7-8 to TRBJ2-3; 8 nucleotides agree with TRBD2. Germline V CDR1 and CDR2: SGHVS, FQNEAQ. The CDR3 extends over 16 amino acids. J gave up 0 bases and V 7 bases, and 9 bases lay outside the gene matches. CDR3 protein: CASTFRGGRSTDTQYF. CDR3 nucleotide sequence: TGTGCCAGCACCTTTCGGGGGGGCCGTAGCACAGATACGCAGTATTTT.

V gene TRBV10-3 combines with J gene TRBJ2-6; 11 bases line up with TRBD1. The V segment lost 6 bases and the J segment 2 bases; nucleotides outside the gene matches: 6. The germline gives CDR1 ENHRY, CDR2 SYGVKD. This CDR3 has 17 amino acids. This CDR3 reads CAIRPGQGGAGANVLTF. The CDR3 DNA reads as TGTGCCATCAGGCCGGGACAGGGGGGGGCTGGGGCCAACGTCCTGACTTTC.

This clone was counted between two and nine times. The rearrangement uses TRBV4-2 and TRBJ2-3, with 8 bases lining up with TRBD2. Germline trimming cut 1 base from V and 5 bases from J; bases unmatched to any gene: 2. The CDR3 runs to 14 residues. CDR1 and CDR2 from the germline V gene are LGHNA and YNFKEQ. The CDR3: CASSQVLAGDTQYF. The CDR3 nucleotides read TGTGCCAGCAGCCAAGTCCTAGCGGGAGATACGCAGTATTTT.

V and J are TRBV5-6 and TRBJ1-1, with unresolved D. The CDR3 length is 14 residues. The germline V and J ends were trimmed by 3 bases and 1 base, with 10 bases remaining between them. Germline CDR1 reads SGHDT; CDR2 reads YYEEEE. CDR3 region: CASSYGYSNTEAFF. DNA of the CDR3: TGTGCCAGCAGCTACGGTTACTCGAACACTGAAGCTTTCTTT.

This clone was seen only a few times. The chain couples TRBV6-6 to TRBJ2-7; possible D gene TRBD2, 5 bases. The CDR3 runs 15 residues. V shed 8 bases and J shed 0 bases, with 17 bases lying between them. Germline CDR1 and CDR2: MNHNY and SVGAGI (reference sequence). The CDR3 region is CASLEGPTTSYEQYF. For the CDR3, the DNA is TGTGCCAGCCTCGAGGGCCCAACAACCTCCTACGAGCAGTACTTC.

The chain is built from TRBV5-1 and TRBJ1-1, with 9 nucleotides matching TRBD1. The germline V gene has CDR1 SGHRS and CDR2 YFSETQ. V lost 0 bases to trimming and J lost 4 bases; unmatched junction nucleotides: 7. The CDR3 runs 16 residues. DNA of the CDR3: TGCGCCAGCAGCTTGGGGTGGGACAGGGCGAGCACTGAAGCTTTCTTT. This codes for CASSLGWDRASTEAFF.

This clone was counted a few times. J is TRBJ2-6 and V is TRBV9; D ambiguous. CDR1 SGDLS and CDR2 YYNGEE come from the germline V gene. This CDR3 comprises 14 residues. Trimming shortened V by 0 bases and J by 2 bases, and 3 bases separated the two germline ends. This CDR3 is CASSVDTGANVLTF. As DNA, the CDR3 is TGTGCCAGCAGCGTAGACACTGGGGCCAACGTCCTGACTTTC.

This chain connects TRBV5-6 to TRBJ1-4; D is unresolved. Trimming pared 0 bases from V and 8 bases from J, leaving 14 bases between. Germline V gene data show CDR1 as SGHDT and CDR2 as YYEEEE. This CDR3 comprises 15 residues. CDR3 nucleotide sequence: TGTGCCAGCAGCTTGGCCCCAGGCCGCGGGGAAAAACTGTTTTTT. It specifies CASSLAPGRGEKLFF.

The sample holds a few counts of this clone. The CDR3: CASRWTGNEAFF. In DNA form, the CDR3 reads TGTGCCAGTAGATGGACAGGGAATGAAGCTTTCTTT. This chain joins TRBV19 and TRBJ1-1; 8 bases line up with TRBD1. V shed 6 bases, J shed 7 bases, and the junction held 4 bases outside the gene matches. CDR1 is LNHDA and CDR2 is SQIVND in the germline V gene (reference sequence). The CDR3 is 12 amino acids.

In DNA, the CDR3 is TGCAGTGCTCGACAGGCCACTGAAGCTTTCTTT. Translation gives CSARQATEAFF. J is TRBJ1-1 and V is TRBV20-1, with D tentatively TRBD1 (6 bases). V dropped 5 bases and J dropped 4 bases, with 8 bases sitting between them. This CDR3 region has 11 residues. CDR1 is DFQATT and CDR2 is SNEGSKA in the germline V gene (reference sequence).

The chain employs TRBV4-3 and TRBJ2-1, with 7 bases that match TRBD2. V was pared by 0 bases and J by 0 bases, with 8 bases of the junction left unmatched. The CDR3 is 18 amino acids. Germline CDR1 and CDR2: LGHNA and YSLEER. DNA for the CDR3: TGCGCCAGCAGCCAAGACAGTAGCGGGCGCAGCTCCTACAATGAGCAGTTCTTC. It yields the protein CASSQDSSGRSSYNEQFF.

There are a few counts of this clone. The chain uses TRBV5-1 and TRBJ2-1; 13 bases match TRBD2. This CDR3 contains 17 residues. The V gene's germline CDR1 is SGHRS and CDR2 YFSETQ. V lost 2 bases, J lost 4 bases, and 6 bases stayed unmatched. CDR3 nucleotides: TGCGCCAGCAGCTTCTGGACTAGCGGGAGCCCTTACAATGAGCAGTTCTTC. Its protein is CASSFWTSGSPYNEQFF. The full variable domain, rest sourced from reference TRBV5-1 and TRBJ2-1, is KAGVTQTPRYLIKTRGQQVTLSCSPISGHRSVSWYQQTPGQGLQFLFEYFSETQRNKGNFPGRFSGRQFSNSRSEMNVSTLELGDSALYLCASSFWTSGSPYNEQFFGPGTRLTVL.

This clone was observed a handful of times. The chain links TRBV5-6 to TRBJ2-3; TRBD2 matches 12 bases. This CDR3 is built from 14 residues. The V and J ends lost 4 bases and 6 bases, in that order; junction bases with no gene match: 3. Germline CDR1 reads SGHDT; CDR2 reads YYEEEE. In nucleotides, the CDR3 is TGTGCCAGCAGCCCAGGACTAGCGGGGGATACGCAGTATTTT. The encoded protein is CASSPGLAGDTQYF. Variable domain in full (rest from reference TRBV5-6 and TRBJ2-3): DAGVTQSPTHLIKTRGQQVTLRCSPKSGHDTVSWYQQALGQGPQFIFQYYEEEERQRGNFPDRFSGHQFPNYSSELNVNALLLGDSALYLCASSPGLAGDTQYFGPGTRLTVL.

The chain carries TRBV6-1 and TRBJ2-7; maybe TRBD2 (6 bases). CDR3 length: 18 residues. Trimming cost V 4 bases and J 3 bases, with 25 bases left between them. Germline V lookup: CDR1 MNHNS, CDR2 SASEGT. CDR3 in amino acids: CASSGMGGGLSSLYEQYF. The CDR3 DNA reads as TGTGCCAGCAGTGGAATGGGGGGAGGACTCTCCTCCCTCTACGAGCAGTACTTC.

This clone was observed a few times. The chain is built from TRBV27 and TRBJ2-3, with TRBD1 matching 9 bases. Looked up from germline, CDR1 is MNHEY and CDR2 is SMNVEV (reference sequence). The CDR3 spans 16 residues. With 6 bases clipped from V and 4 bases from J, the junction kept 11 bases outside the gene matches. This CDR3 reads CASRTWDRAGPDTQYF. The CDR3, as DNA: TGTGCCAGCAGAACCTGGGACAGGGCCGGTCCAGATACGCAGTATTTT.

This chain links TRBV4-2 with TRBJ2-1; possibly TRBD2 for D (5 bases). This CDR3 is built from 14 residues. In germline, CDR1 is LGHNA, CDR2 YNFKEQ. The germline V and J ends were trimmed by 0 bases and 9 bases, with 12 bases remaining between them. The DNA of the CDR3 is TGTGCCAGCAGCCAAGATTACGGGGTGGGTGAGCAGTTCTTC. It translates to CASSQDYGVGEQFF.

The chain uses TRBV19 and TRBJ1-2, with 7 bases identical to TRBD1. The germline V gene encodes CDR1 LNHDA and CDR2 SQIVND (reference sequence). V was pared by 9 bases and J by 5 bases, with 3 bases of the junction left unmatched. The CDR3 covers 11 residues. The CDR3: CASQGGYGYTF. DNA for the CDR3: TGTGCCAGCCAGGGGGGTTATGGCTACACCTTC.

This sequence joins TRBV4-1 and TRBJ1-4, with D possibly being TRBD1 (5 bases). The CDR3 covers 14 residues. Trimming pared 6 bases from V and 8 bases from J, leaving 16 bases between. Germline V CDR1 and CDR2: MGHRA, YSYEKL. The CDR3 region is CASRRPGSGEKLFF. Here the CDR3 DNA reads TGCGCCAGCAGGCGACCAGGGAGCGGGGAAAAACTGTTTTTT.

The rearrangement links TRBV5-1 to TRBJ1-2; possibly TRBD1 for D (6 bases). The CDR3 length is 21 residues. CDR1 is SGHRS, CDR2 YFSETQ, per germline. The V end lost 0 bases, the J end lost 5 bases, and 32 bases lay between the germline ends. The CDR3 DNA follows: TGCGCCAGCAGCTTGGGGAAGCGGGACATGCGAAGATTTGGTATTTGGTATGGCTACACCTTC. Translation gives CASSLGKRDMRRFGIWYGYTF. The full variable domain, completed using reference TRBV5-1 and TRBJ1-2, is KAGVTQTPRYLIKTRGQQVTLSCSPISGHRSVSWYQQTPGQGLQFLFEYFSETQRNKGNFPGRFSGRQFSNSRSEMNVSTLELGDSALYLCASSLGKRDMRRFGIWYGYTFGSGTRLTVV.

The rearrangement joins TRBV5-1 to TRBJ1-5; D might be TRBD1 (6 bases). Trimming shortened V by 0 bases and J by 4 bases, and 17 bases separated the two germline ends. The CDR3 has 17 residues. Germline V gene sequence: CDR1 SGHRS, CDR2 YFSETQ. CDR3 sequence reads: CASSLDLGGGQNQPQHF. CDR3 bases: TGCGCCAGCAGCTTGGATCTAGGCGGGGGGCAAAATCAGCCCCAGCATTTT.

The chain couples TRBV27 to TRBJ2-7, with D perhaps matching TRBD1 (5 bases). Per the germline V gene, CDR1 is MNHEY and CDR2 is SMNVEV (reference sequence). The CDR3 covers 13 residues. V dropped 5 bases and J dropped 5 bases, with 13 bases sitting between them. Written as DNA, the CDR3 is TGTGCCAGCAGTCCCTCATGGGGCAACGAGCAGTACTTC. It encodes CASSPSWGNEQYF.

This clone was observed a few times. The CDR3 here is CASSPRQGPNYEQYF. The DNA for the CDR3 is TGTGCCAGCAGCCCGCGACAGGGCCCAAACTACGAGCAGTACTTC. V is TRBV7-9 and J is TRBJ2-7; 7 bases map to TRBD1. This CDR3 spans 15 amino acids. Germline V gene sequence: CDR1 SEHNR, CDR2 FQNEAQ (reference sequence). Unmatched junction bases numbered 10, after V lost 5 bases and J lost 3 bases.

The rearrangement links TRBV4-3 to TRBJ1-2, with TRBD1 matching over 7 bases. This CDR3 spans 19 amino acids. Germline V gene data show CDR1 as LGHNA and CDR2 as YSLEER. The V gene end was trimmed by 0 bases and the J gene end by 3 bases; junction bases not matched to a gene: 16. DNA for the CDR3: TGCGCCAGCAGCCAAGACTTCGGCAGGGGGAGCCAGAGGGACTATGGCTACACCTTC. Amino acids: CASSQDFGRGSQRDYGYTF.

The chain has TRBV7-9 and TRBJ2-3, with 8 nucleotides matching TRBD2. With V trimmed by 0 bases and J by 6 bases, 8 bases remained unmatched. The CDR3 is made up of 16 amino acids. Germline assignment: CDR1 SEHNR and CDR2 FQNEAQ (reference sequence). The CDR3 is CASSLAISGRGDTQYF. Here the CDR3 DNA reads TGTGCCAGCAGCTTAGCGATCAGCGGGAGAGGTGATACGCAGTATTTT.

This clone was observed a few times. The chain joins TRBV5-1 to TRBJ2-7, with TRBD2 as a possible D gene (5 bases). Germline loops: CDR1 SGHRS, CDR2 YFSETQ. The CDR3 sequence is 15 residues long. The V end lost 0 bases, the J end lost 5 bases, and 15 bases lay between the germline ends. For the CDR3, the DNA is TGCGCCAGCAGCTTGGATCCCGGGGTCGGAGACGAGCAGTACTTC. Its protein is CASSLDPGVGDEQYF.

The chain is built from TRBV4-3 and TRBJ2-2, with D possibly TRBD2 on 7 matching bases. Germline V gene lookup returns CDR1 LGHNA and CDR2 YSLEER. This CDR3 has 16 amino acids. The ends were cut back, 0 bases at V and 3 bases at J, with 11 bases in the middle. CDR3 in DNA: TGCGCCAGCAGCCAAGATTCGCGGGGGCACACCGGGGAGCTGTTTTTT. Protein sequence: CASSQDSRGHTGELFF.

CDR3 DNA sequence: TGTGCCAGCAGTTCCCCCGCAGGCTCCTATAATTCACCCCTCCACTTT. Translating gives CASSSPAGSYNSPLHF. This chain joins TRBV27 and TRBJ1-6, with D unclear. V lost 4 bases and J lost 0, with 10 bases in between. The germline gives CDR1 MNHEY, CDR2 SMNVEV (reference sequence). This CDR3 is 16 amino acids long.

In its sample, this clone was seen a few times. For the CDR3, the DNA is TGCAGCGTTAAAGGGGTGGGCGATGAGCAGTTCTTC. Translating gives CSVKGVGDEQFF. J is TRBJ2-1 and V is TRBV29-1; D perhaps matches TRBD1 (5 bases). Looked up from germline, CDR1 is SQVTM and CDR2 is ANQGSEA. CDR3 length equals 12 residues. Trimming pared 5 bases from V and 8 bases from J, leaving 13 bases between.

This clone was picked up a small number of times. The DNA of the CDR3 is TGCGCCAGCAGCCAAGTCGAGGGGAACACTGAAGCTTTCTTT. Translating it yields CASSQVEGNTEAFF. The genes are TRBV4-3 and TRBJ1-1; D call uncertain. The CDR3 sequence is 14 residues long. Trimming removed 1 base from V and 1 base from J, with 7 bases in between. In germline, CDR1 is LGHNA, CDR2 YSLEER.